This TCR beta chain comes out of a study of identical twins. This clonotype was counted only a few times. Its antigen is undetermined. The CDR3 sequence is 13 residues long. V was trimmed by 6 bases and J by 10 bases, leaving 16 bases between them. MiXCR, applied by TCRdb to the 5' RACE reads, yields one record per CDR3 protein. Counted here are hundreds of thousands of distinct CDR3 sequences, about 12% occurring once; the ten biggest clones make up approximately 7.6%. Findings and caveats of the study: Modelling underestimated the level of out-of-frame TCR alpha sharing observed in monozygotic twins.

This sample was shared with a second study, whose subject was yellow fever vaccine responses in identical twins.

The source of this sequence is a woman aged 18-29 years in good health. The chain joins TRBV12-3 or TRBV12-4 to TRBJ2-1; possible D gene TRBD2, 6 bases. The material sequenced was CD8+ T cells sorted from blood. The CDR3 reads CASSTPGEAEQFF. CDR3 nucleotides: TGTGCCAGCAGCACCCCCGGGGAGGCGGAGCAGTTCTTC.